A single sample gave rise to the 13 T cell receptor beta chains below, sequenced in a study of CD8 T cells in Susac syndrome (dated by TCRdb to about 2019). The library was built by means of the immunoSEQ multiplex PCR assay. RNA was extracted using the RNeasy kit, and about 0.45 to 1 ug of the RNA was reverse transcribed with random hexamers. Using fastp trimming at Q25 and MiXCR clonotype assembly, TCRdb reanalyzed the public sequencing data and kept in-frame beta chains. Identical CDR3 protein sequences are pooled into one entry, listed with their most common genes and DNA. This sample comprises around 100,000 distinct CDR3 sequences, roughly 96% of them detected only once. Together, the top ten hold 0.3% of the sample. Sequenced: CD8+ T cells from PBMCs. The origin of the receptors is a human donor with Susac syndrome.

V and J are TRBV13 and TRBJ2-1; the D is unclear. V was trimmed by 1 base and J by 8 bases, leaving 15 bases between them. CDR3 length equals 15 residues. CDR1 is PRHDT and CDR2 is FYEKMQ in the germline V gene (reference sequence). The CDR3 loop is CASSLVIGPFYEQFF. DNA of the CDR3: TGTGCCAGCAGCTTAGTCATCGGACCTTTTTATGAGCAGTTCTTC.

The sample holds one count of this clonotype. The chain couples TRBV4-1 to TRBJ2-2; D is unclear. The CDR3 contains 17 residues. In germline, CDR1 is MGHRA, CDR2 YSYEKL. The germline V and J ends were trimmed by 0 bases and 5 bases, with 16 bases remaining between them. CDR3 nucleotides: TGCGCCAGCAGCCAAGATGGTCAAGGTACCCGGACCGGGGAGCTGTTTTTT. This gives the protein CASSQDGQGTRTGELFF.

The rearrangement links TRBV7-9 to TRBJ2-5, with unresolved D. This CDR3 region has 14 residues. Germline V lookup: CDR1 SEHNR, CDR2 FQNEAQ (reference sequence). Trimming removed 5 bases from V and 1 base from J, with 11 bases in between. Here the CDR3 DNA reads TGTGCCAGCAGCCGGACGGGCCTCCAAGAGACCCAGTACTTC. It yields the protein CASSRTGLQETQYF.

The chain recombines TRBV2 with TRBJ2-7; a weak D match, TRBD1 (7 bases). Germline V gene lookup returns CDR1 SNHLY and CDR2 FYNNEI. The CDR3 totals 11 residues. The ends were cut back, 10 bases at V and 7 bases at J, with 14 bases in the middle. CDR3 protein: CATSAGGEQYF. The DNA for the CDR3 is TGTGCCACCTCCGCAGGGGGGGAGCAGTACTTC.

This chain uses TRBV28 with TRBJ2-1; 8 nucleotides line up with TRBD2. Germline loops: CDR1 MDHEN, CDR2 SYDVKM. The V and J ends lost 6 bases and 3 bases, in that order; junction bases with no gene match: 10. The CDR3 extends over 16 amino acids. CDR3 region: CASSRAGTSFYNEQFF. The CDR3 DNA reads as TGTGCCAGCAGCAGAGCCGGGACTAGTTTCTACAATGAGCAGTTCTTC.

V is TRBV18 and J is TRBJ2-7, with D possibly TRBD2 on 5 matching bases. The CDR3 sequence is 12 residues long. The germline gives CDR1 KGHSH, CDR2 LQKENI. V was trimmed by 6 bases and J by 3 bases, leaving 9 bases between them. The CDR3 protein is CASSKRGYEQYF. The CDR3 nucleotides are TGTGCCAGCTCCAAACGGGGCTACGAGCAGTACTTC.

The chain joins TRBV4-1 to TRBJ2-7; D is undetermined. Deletions cut 2 bases from V and 2 bases from J, with 16 bases between. The germline V gene encodes CDR1 MGHRA and CDR2 YSYEKL. The CDR3 is made up of 16 amino acids. CDR3 in DNA: TGCGCCAGCAGCCAACTCGCCACACGGCTTCCCTACGAGCAGTACTTC. Its translation is CASSQLATRLPYEQYF.

The V call is TRBV7-9, the J call TRBJ2-4; no clear D. CDR3 size: 12 residues. Germline assignment: CDR1 SEHNR and CDR2 FQNEAQ (reference sequence). V was cut by 5 bases and J by 9 bases, with 11 bases left in between. CDR3 DNA: TGTGCCAGCAGCCGTCCGCGGAGCATTCAGTACTTC. The encoded protein is CASSRPRSIQYF.

The V call is TRBV6-5, the J call TRBJ2-7; D is unresolved. Germline V gene data show CDR1 as MNHEY and CDR2 as SVGAGI. The CDR3 extends over 12 amino acids. V was pared by 11 bases and J by 3 bases, with 14 bases between. The CDR3 loop reads CASTSILYEQYF. The CDR3, as DNA: TGTGCCTCCACATCAATCCTCTACGAGCAGTACTTC.

The CDR3 sequence is CSVGQREDQPQHF. The CDR3 nucleotides read TGCAGCGTGGGACAGAGGGAGGATCAGCCCCAGCATTTT. The chain couples TRBV29-1 to TRBJ1-5, with 7 bases fitting TRBD1. Germline V lookup: CDR1 SQVTM, CDR2 ANQGSEA. Trimming removed 6 bases from V and 5 bases from J; junction bases left unmatched: 7. This CDR3 comprises 13 residues. Filled out from reference TRBV29-1 and TRBJ1-5, the complete variable domain reads SAVISQKPSRDICQRGTSLTIQCQVDSQVTMMFWYRQQPGQSLTLIATANQGSEATYESGFVIDKFPISRPNLTFSTLTVSNMSPEDSSIYLCSVGQREDQPQHFGDGTRLSIL.

V usage is TRBV11-2 and J usage is TRBJ2-1; 10 nucleotides align to TRBD1. Trimming removed 4 bases from V and 5 bases from J; junction bases left unmatched: 5. The CDR3 has 15 residues. The germline gives CDR1 SGHAT, CDR2 FQNNGV. CDR3 amino acids: CASSSTGTGDNEQFF. The DNA of the CDR3 is TGTGCCAGCAGCTCCACCGGGACAGGGGACAATGAGCAGTTCTTC.

This clonotype was counted a single time. The V gene is TRBV3-1, the J gene TRBJ2-4; D ambiguous. CDR1 and CDR2 (germline): LGHDT, YNNKEL (reference sequence). The V and J ends lost 2 bases and 0 bases respectively, with 8 bases between them. This CDR3 is built from 15 residues. CDR3 in amino acids: CASSQKGLAKNIQYF. The CDR3, as DNA: TGTGCCAGCAGCCAAAAGGGATTAGCCAAAAACATTCAGTACTTC.

The chain recombines TRBV7-9 with TRBJ1-2, with D hard to call. Per the germline V gene, CDR1 is SEHNR and CDR2 is FQNEAQ (reference sequence). The V and J ends lost 5 bases and 8 bases respectively, with 15 bases between them. This CDR3 is 13 amino acids long. In DNA, the CDR3 is TGTGCCAGCAGCCAGCCTCCGGGTCTCGGCTACACCTTC. This sequence encodes CASSQPPGLGYTF.